A single sample is the source of the 13 T cell receptor beta chains below, sequenced in a study of OX40 agonist ivuxolimab in advanced cancers. Sequencing used immunoSEQ multiplex PCR; TCRdb keeps in-frame clones, though not all of them. The sample includes 25,000 to 35,000 clones, approximately 81% of them seen just once. The sample here was CD4+ or CD8+ T cells sorted from blood, taken in a trial of the OX40 agonist ivuxolimab. These receptors were collected from an adult with an advanced solid tumor such as melanoma, head and neck, liver or kidney cancer.

The rearrangement joins TRBV19 to TRBJ1-4; no reliable D call. CDR3 length equals 17 residues. CDR1 and CDR2 (germline): LNHDA, SQIVND (reference sequence). V was pared by 11 bases and J by 3 bases, with 25 bases between. The CDR3 is CASKDSATALSNEKLFF. As DNA, the CDR3 is TGTGCCTCCAAGGACTCGGCGACTGCACTCTCTAATGAAAAACTGTTTTTT.

CDR3 loop: CASSTRDTTYEQYF. The CDR3 DNA follows: TGTGCCAGCAGCACCCGGGACACAACCTACGAGCAGTACTTC. This chain connects TRBV21-1 to TRBJ2-7; the DNA was not used to check the table's D call, TRBD1. TRBV21-1 is assigned pseudogene status. This CDR3 is built from 14 residues.

The chain couples TRBV15 to TRBJ2-7; no definite D call. The V gene lost 0 bases and the J gene lost 12 bases, with 21 bases spanning the gap. The length of the CDR3 is 15 residues. CDR1 is LNHNV, CDR2 YYDKDF, per germline (reference sequence). The CDR3 is CATSRDLVRPERLYF. The DNA for the CDR3 is TGTGCCACCAGCAGAGATTTAGTGAGGCCCGAACGGCTGTACTTC.

This rearrangement joins TRBV27 to TRBJ1-3; the D is unclear. The V gene lost 6 bases and the J gene lost 4 bases, with 16 bases spanning the gap. Germline-derived CDR1 and CDR2 are MNHEY and SMNVEV (reference sequence). The CDR3 has 15 residues. CDR3 coding DNA: TGTGCCAGCAGCCGACTTCCAGTGAAGGGAAACACCATATATTTT. Amino acid sequence: CASSRLPVKGNTIYF.

V and J are TRBV7-8 and TRBJ2-3; D gene ambiguous. Trimming shortened V by 1 base and J by 2 bases, and 10 bases separated the two germline ends. The germline gives CDR1 SGHVS, CDR2 FQNEAQ. The CDR3 runs to 15 residues. Here the CDR3 DNA reads TGTGCCAGCAGCTTAGGACACCAAATCACAGATACGCAGTATTTT. It encodes CASSLGHQITDTQYF.

The chain links TRBV5-1 to TRBJ2-7; 8 nucleotides align to TRBD2. J gave up 3 bases and V 4 bases, and 9 bases lay outside the gene matches. CDR3 size: 15 residues. The germline V gene encodes CDR1 SGHRS and CDR2 YFSETQ. The CDR3 region has the DNA TGCGCCAGCAGCCCGTGGGGCGGGGGGAACTACGAGCAGTACTTC. Residues: CASSPWGGGNYEQYF.

The chain has TRBV7-9 and TRBJ1-6; TRBD1 matches 9 bases. The trim removed 5 bases at V and 6 bases at J, leaving 11 bases unmatched. Germline V gene lookup returns CDR1 SEHNR and CDR2 FQNEAQ (reference sequence). This CDR3 is built from 17 residues. As DNA, the CDR3 is TGTGCCAGCAGCCCAGTACGCGGGACAGGGCGTAATTCACCCCTCCACTTT. This codes for CASSPVRGTGRNSPLHF.

V and J are TRBV19 and TRBJ2-7; 9 nucleotides match TRBD1. In germline, CDR1 is LNHDA, CDR2 SQIVND (reference sequence). This CDR3 is 17 amino acids long. With 0 bases clipped from V and 4 bases from J, the junction kept 10 bases outside the gene matches. The CDR3 coding sequence is TGTGCCAGTAGTATAGAGGGACAGGGAAACGGTTTTTACGAGCAGTACTTC. Protein product: CASSIEGQGNGFYEQYF.

CDR3: CASSITGAKQETQYF. CDR3 bases: TGTGCCAGTAGTATAACCGGGGCAAAACAAGAGACCCAGTACTTC. The rearrangement joins TRBV19 to TRBJ2-5; either TRBD1 or TRBD2 may supply D (5 bases each). The V and J ends lost 2 bases and 2 bases respectively, with 12 bases between them. Germline-derived CDR1 and CDR2 are LNHDA and SQIVND (reference sequence). The CDR3 covers 15 residues.

The genes are TRBV5-1 and TRBJ2-3; TRBD1 matches at 8 bases. V was pared by 2 bases and J by 3 bases, with 5 bases of the junction left unmatched. Germline CDR1 is SGHRS and CDR2 is YFSETQ. There are 15 residues in the CDR3. The CDR3: CASSLTDRETDTQYF. CDR3 DNA sequence: TGCGCCAGCAGCTTAACGGACAGGGAGACAGATACGCAGTATTTT.

The chain uses TRBV4-2 and TRBJ1-2; D gene uncertain. The germline gives CDR1 LGHNA, CDR2 YNFKEQ. V lost 0 bases and J 0 bases, leaving 8 bases between the germline ends. This CDR3 region has 15 residues. CDR3 bases: TGTGCCAGCAGCCAAGAGATTAGGACTAACTATGGCTACACCTTC. This sequence encodes CASSQEIRTNYGYTF.

This clone was detected only a few times. V gene TRBV5-4 combines with J gene TRBJ2-1; TRBD1 might be the D (6 bases). The V gene lost 5 bases and the J gene lost 0 bases, with 12 bases spanning the gap. The CDR3 runs 15 residues. Germline CDR1 reads SGHNT; CDR2 reads YYREEE (reference sequence). CDR3: CASSQTGSSYNEQFF. In nucleotides, the CDR3 is TGTGCCAGCAGTCAAACAGGGAGCTCCTACAATGAGCAGTTCTTC.

V gene TRBV11-3 combines with J gene TRBJ2-7; TRBD1 or TRBD2 may be the D gene (6 bases each). The CDR3 totals 14 residues. V lost 5 bases to trimming and J lost 6 bases, with 17 bases between them. Looked up from germline, CDR1 is SGHNT and CDR2 is YENEEA. The chain's CDR3 is CASSPGGQSSEQYF. CDR3 nucleotide sequence: TGTGCCAGCAGCCCCGGGGGACAAAGCTCCGAGCAGTACTTC.